Shown below are 9 T cell receptor beta chains from a single sample sequenced in a study of blood T cell repertoires in COVID-19 (dated by TCRdb to 2018 to 2021). Library preparation used the immunoSEQ multiplex PCR assay. Imported from immuneACCESS, the table was reduced by TCRdb to in-frame sequences with V and J called. These copies leave out some clones; in studies compared against another copy, an unresolved V gene accounts for under half, and the cause of the remainder is not known. Here the sample has about 180,000 clones; roughly 81% occur a single time. About 11% of the sample belongs to the ten largest clones. Sequenced: peripheral blood. Receptors originate from a woman older than 75 with COVID-19, enrolled during active disease.

The V gene is TRBV28, the J gene TRBJ2-7, with D possibly being TRBD1 (5 bases). The CDR3 is 10 residues long. The germline gives CDR1 MDHEN, CDR2 SYDVKM. Trimming removed 7 bases from V and 7 bases from J, with 8 bases in between. The CDR3 nucleotides read TGTGCCAGCACAGGGCCAGAGCAGTACTTC. Protein product: CASTGPEQYF.

The J gene is TRBJ2-1, the V gene TRBV28; 11 nucleotides match TRBD2. This CDR3 has 16 residues. Germline assignment: CDR1 MDHEN and CDR2 SYDVKM. With 5 bases clipped from V and 5 bases from J, the junction kept 8 bases outside the gene matches. CDR3 amino acids: CASSDRLAGFNNEQFF. DNA of the CDR3: TGTGCCAGCAGTGATCGACTAGCGGGGTTCAACAATGAGCAGTTCTTC.

This chain links TRBV19 with TRBJ1-2; no clear D gene. CDR1 is LNHDA and CDR2 is SQIVND in the germline V gene (reference sequence). There are 14 residues in the CDR3. Trimming stripped 2 bases from V and 2 bases from J, with 9 bases between. CDR3 residues: CASSILARNYGYTF. In DNA form, the CDR3 reads TGTGCCAGTAGTATACTCGCCAGGAACTATGGCTACACCTTC.

The genes are TRBV6-5 and TRBJ1-1; a possible D gene is TRBD1 (6 bases). The CDR3 runs 15 residues. The germline gives CDR1 MNHEY, CDR2 SVGAGI. The ends were cut back, 4 bases at V and 3 bases at J, with 15 bases in the middle. This CDR3 is CASSSRTATDTEAFF. The CDR3 nucleotides are TGTGCCAGCAGTTCTCGGACAGCGACGGACACTGAAGCTTTCTTT.

The chain is built from TRBV3-1 (or the pseudogene TRBV3-2) and TRBJ2-3, with D perhaps matching TRBD1 (5 bases). Trimming took 4 bases from V and 3 from J, leaving 17 bases between them. This CDR3 has 16 amino acids. Per the germline V gene, CDR1 is LGHDT and CDR2 is YNNKEL (reference sequence). The CDR3 DNA reads TGTGCCAGCAGCCGACACCAGACAGTCGGGACAGATACGCAGTATTTT. It specifies CASSRHQTVGTDTQYF.

This clone has just one count. The J gene is TRBJ1-6, the V gene TRBV5-6; weak D call: TRBD1 (6 bases). CDR1 is SGHDT and CDR2 is YYEEEE in the germline V gene. The CDR3 spans 15 residues. Trimming cost V 4 bases and J 7 bases, with 15 bases left between them. CDR3 region: CASSVGYRENSPLHF. CDR3 DNA: TGTGCCAGCAGCGTGGGGTACAGGGAAAATTCACCCCTCCACTTT.

V usage is TRBV10-2 and J usage is TRBJ2-7; 9 bases are a match to TRBD2. The CDR3 contains 18 residues. Trimming removed 3 bases from V and 0 bases from J; junction bases left unmatched: 12. Germline V gene data show CDR1 as WSHSY and CDR2 as SAAADI. CDR3 amino acids: CASSEPGLATRSSYEQYF. The CDR3, as DNA: TGCGCCAGCAGTGAACCGGGACTAGCTACTCGAAGCTCCTACGAGCAGTACTTC.

V is TRBV5-5 and J is TRBJ2-7; the D gene is possibly TRBD2 (6 bases). V was pared by 0 bases and J by 0 bases, with 16 bases between. The CDR3 runs 17 residues. Germline V lookup: CDR1 SGHKS, CDR2 YYEKEE (reference sequence). CDR3 sequence: CASSLGVFGGTSYEQYF. In DNA form, the CDR3 reads TGTGCCAGCAGCTTGGGCGTTTTCGGGGGTACCTCCTACGAGCAGTACTTC.

V is TRBV7-4 and J is TRBJ1-6; tentative D call: TRBD1 (5 bases). This CDR3 has 18 residues. Looked up from germline, CDR1 is SGHVT and CDR2 is SQSDAQ. The V end was cut by 5 bases, the J end by 7 bases, with 24 bases between. CDR3 DNA sequence: TGTGCCAGCAGCAGCTCCCGGGCGAGGGGAGGGCGAAATTCACCCCTCCACTTT. Its protein product is CASSSSRARGGRNSPLHF.